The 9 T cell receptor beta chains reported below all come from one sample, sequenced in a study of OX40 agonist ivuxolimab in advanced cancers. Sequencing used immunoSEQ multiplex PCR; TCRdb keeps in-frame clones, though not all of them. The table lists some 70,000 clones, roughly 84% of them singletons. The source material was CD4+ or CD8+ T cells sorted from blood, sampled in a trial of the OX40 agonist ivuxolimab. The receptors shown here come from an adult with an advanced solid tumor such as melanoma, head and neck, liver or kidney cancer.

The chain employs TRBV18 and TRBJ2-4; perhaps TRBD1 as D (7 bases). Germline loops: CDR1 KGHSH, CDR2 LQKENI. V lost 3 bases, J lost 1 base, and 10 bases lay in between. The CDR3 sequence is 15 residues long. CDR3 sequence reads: CASSPRGTAKNIQYF. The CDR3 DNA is TGTGCCAGCTCACCCAGGGGGACTGCCAAAAACATTCAGTACTTC.

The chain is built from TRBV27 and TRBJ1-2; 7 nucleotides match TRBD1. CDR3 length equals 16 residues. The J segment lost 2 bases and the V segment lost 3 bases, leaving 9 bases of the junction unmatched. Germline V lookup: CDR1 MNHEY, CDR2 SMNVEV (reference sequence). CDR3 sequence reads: CASSFGWAGGNYGYTF. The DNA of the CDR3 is TGTGCCAGCAGTTTCGGTTGGGCAGGGGGGAACTATGGCTACACCTTC.

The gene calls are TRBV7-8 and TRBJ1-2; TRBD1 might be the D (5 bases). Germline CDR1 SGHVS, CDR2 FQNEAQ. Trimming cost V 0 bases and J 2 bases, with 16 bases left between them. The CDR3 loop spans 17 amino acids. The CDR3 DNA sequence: TGTGCCAGCAGCTTAGCCGTCCTCTTTGACAGCAACTATGGCTACACCTTC. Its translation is CASSLAVLFDSNYGYTF.

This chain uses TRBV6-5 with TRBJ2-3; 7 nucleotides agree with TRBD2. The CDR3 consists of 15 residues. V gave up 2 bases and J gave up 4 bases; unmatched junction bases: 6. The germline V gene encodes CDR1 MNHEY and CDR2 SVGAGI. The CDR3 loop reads CASSYGGGVSDTQYF. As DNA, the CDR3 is TGTGCCAGCAGTTACGGTGGGGGGGTATCAGATACGCAGTATTTT.

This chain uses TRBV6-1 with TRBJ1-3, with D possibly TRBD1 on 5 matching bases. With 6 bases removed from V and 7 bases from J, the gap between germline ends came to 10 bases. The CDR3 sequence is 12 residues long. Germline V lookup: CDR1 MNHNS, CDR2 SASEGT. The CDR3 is CASRSGTNTIYF. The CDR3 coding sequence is TGTGCCAGCAGGTCCGGGACGAACACCATATATTTT.

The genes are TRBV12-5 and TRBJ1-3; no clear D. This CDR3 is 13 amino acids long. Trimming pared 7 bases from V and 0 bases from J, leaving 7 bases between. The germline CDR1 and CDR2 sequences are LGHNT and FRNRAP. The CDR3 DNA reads TGTGCTAGTGCCATTTACTCTGGAAACACCATATATTTT. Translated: CASAIYSGNTIYF.

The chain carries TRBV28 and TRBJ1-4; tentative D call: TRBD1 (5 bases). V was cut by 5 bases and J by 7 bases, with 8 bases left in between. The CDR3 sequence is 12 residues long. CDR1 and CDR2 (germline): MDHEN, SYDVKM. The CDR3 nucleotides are TGTGCCAGCAGTGTTACAGGTGAAAAACTGTTTTTT. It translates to CASSVTGEKLFF. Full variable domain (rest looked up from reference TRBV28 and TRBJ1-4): DVKVTQSSRYLVKRTGEKVFLECVQDMDHENMFWYRQDPGLGLRLIYFSYDVKMKEKGDIPEGYSVSREKKERFSLILESASTNQTSMYLCASSVTGEKLFFGSGTQLSVL.

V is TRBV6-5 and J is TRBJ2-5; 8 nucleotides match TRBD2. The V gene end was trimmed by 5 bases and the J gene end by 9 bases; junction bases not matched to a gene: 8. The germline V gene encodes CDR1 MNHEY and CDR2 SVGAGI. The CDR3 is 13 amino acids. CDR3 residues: CASSLGTRGAQYF. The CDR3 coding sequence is TGTGCCAGCAGTCTAGGGACTAGAGGGGCCCAGTACTTC.

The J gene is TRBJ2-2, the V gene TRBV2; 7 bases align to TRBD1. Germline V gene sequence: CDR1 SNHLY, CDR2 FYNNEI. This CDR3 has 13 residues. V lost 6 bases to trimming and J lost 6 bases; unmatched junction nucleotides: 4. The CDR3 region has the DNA TGTGCCAGCAGGGAACAGGGGCCCGGGGAGCTGTTTTTT. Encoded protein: CASREQGPGELFF.